This T cell receptor beta chain was captured by sequencing in a study of blood T cell repertoires in COVID-19. CDR3 length equals 20 residues. CDR1 and CDR2 from the germline V gene are MGHRA and YSYEKL. V was pared by 0 bases and J by 0 bases, with 18 bases between. Profiled with immunoSEQ multiplex PCR; TCRdb holds only in-frame clones, not every one. The sample lists roughly 250,000 clones, approximately 80% occurring once. The clonotype comes from a woman aged 55-70 years with active or convalescent COVID-19. The chain has TRBV4-1 and TRBJ2-6, with a tentative D call TRBD1 (6 bases). The source material was peripheral blood. CDR3 nucleotide sequence: TGCGCCAGCAGCCAAGATCGGTATCAGACAGGCACCTCTGGGGCCAACGTCCTGACTTTC. It codes for CASSQDRYQTGTSGANVLTF.